The clone carrying this T cell receptor (beta chain) was counted a single time. Antigen specificity is unknown. PCR was performed using 60 Vbeta and 13 Jbeta primers. Clones were read by immunoSEQ multiplex PCR, and TCRdb kept only the in-frame ones, dropping some. In the table there are 95,000 or so clones, 81% of which are singletons. Trimming pared 5 bases from V and 8 bases from J, leaving 6 bases between. The CDR3 spans 10 residues. Germline V gives CDR1 DFQATT, CDR2 SNEGSKA (reference sequence). The data belong to a study of cytomegalovirus exposure and HLA in healthy donors. Study in general: Drawn from HLA-typed donors, about 85 million unique TCRs were held in an early data release. Study-level results: Fewer N-insertions than the 666-donor mean were reportedly shown by an Asian-associated ancestry cluster in a later analysis. The authors later found TCR association rates varying by HLA locus, with DRB1 most and HLA-C fewest.

The V and J genes are TRBV20-1 and TRBJ1-4; the D is unclear. The source of this sequence is a woman between 65 and 79 years old in good health and CMV-seropositive. The specimen sequenced was PBMCs. The chain's CDR3 is CSAQQEKLFF. CDR3 in DNA: TGCAGTGCTCAACAGGAAAAACTGTTTTTT.